The sequence of this T cell receptor (beta chain) was determined in a study of cytotoxic CD8 clonotypes in ibrutinib-treated CLL. Study at large: Of the patients, about twelve were relapsed/refractory, 15 treatment-naive and fewer than 18 IGHV unmutated. Responses: around 25 partial, 2 complete; after median around 70 months, 14 stayed remitted, around 12 progressed. The study's findings and limits: Stable or contracted on treatment, public clonotypes were also uncommon.

As regards this clone: Its antigen is currently unknown.

V lost 0 bases and J lost 4; bases outside the gene matches: 2. Germline values: CDR1 SQVTM, CDR2 ANQGSEA. The CDR3 runs to 14 residues. Method: immunoSEQ multiplex PCR; TCRdb's copy keeps in-frame clones and lacks some. The sample carries about 29,000 clones, more than 75% recorded once. The sample in question was PBMCs, obtained after 36 months of ibrutinib treatment. The receptor comes from a human donor with chronic lymphocytic leukemia. V usage is TRBV29-1 and J usage is TRBJ2-2, with 7 bases matching TRBD1. Written as DNA, the CDR3 is TGCAGCGTTGAAGATCGGGACAGCACCGGGGAGCTGTTTTTT. It codes for CSVEDRDSTGELFF.